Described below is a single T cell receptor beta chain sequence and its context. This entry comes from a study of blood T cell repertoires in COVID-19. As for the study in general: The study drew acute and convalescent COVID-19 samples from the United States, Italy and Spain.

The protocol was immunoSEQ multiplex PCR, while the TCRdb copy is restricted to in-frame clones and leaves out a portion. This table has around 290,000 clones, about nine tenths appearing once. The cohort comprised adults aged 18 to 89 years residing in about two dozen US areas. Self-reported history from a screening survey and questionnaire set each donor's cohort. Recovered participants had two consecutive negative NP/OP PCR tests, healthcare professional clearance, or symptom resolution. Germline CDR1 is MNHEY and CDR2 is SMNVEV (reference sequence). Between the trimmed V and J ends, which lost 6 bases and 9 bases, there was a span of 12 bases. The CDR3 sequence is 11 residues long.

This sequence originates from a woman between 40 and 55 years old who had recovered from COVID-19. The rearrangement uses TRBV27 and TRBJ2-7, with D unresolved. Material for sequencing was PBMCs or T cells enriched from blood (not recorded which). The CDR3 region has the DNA TGTGCCAGCAGCTCGCCATTCAGGCAGTACTTC. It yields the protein CASSSPFRQYF.